The clone carrying this T cell receptor (beta chain) was seen more than once but under ten times. One entry per CDR3 protein results from TCRdb running MiXCR on the 5' RACE reads. The sample yields hundreds of thousands of distinct CDR3 sequences, roughly 20% seen once. The CDR3 contains 15 residues. Germline V gene data show CDR1 as MGHDK and CDR2 as SYGVNS. V shed 3 bases and J 15 bases; nucleotides not matched to a gene: 17. This record belongs to a study of identical twins. A further study also used this sample, focusing on T cells expressing NK-cell markers. That report notes: In the group of eight sequenced donors, seven were HCMV-seropositive and one was seronegative.

The sequenced material came from PBMCs. The V call is TRBV25-1, the J call TRBJ2-1, with 7 bases lining up with TRBD1. The sequence was collected from a woman between 18 and 29 years old in good health. This CDR3 reads CASSDRVLGGTPPFF. DNA of the CDR3: TGTGCCAGCAGTGACAGGGTTCTAGGGGGCACCCCCCCGTTCTTC.